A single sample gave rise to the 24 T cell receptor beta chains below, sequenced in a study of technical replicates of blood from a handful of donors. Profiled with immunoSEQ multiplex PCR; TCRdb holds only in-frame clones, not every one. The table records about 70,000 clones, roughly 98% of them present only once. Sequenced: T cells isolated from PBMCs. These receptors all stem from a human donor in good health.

CDR3 region: CASSLGQGASKNIQYF. The CDR3 bases are TGTGCCAGCAGTTTGGGACAGGGGGCATCCAAAAACATTCAGTACTTC. The chain joins TRBV27 to TRBJ2-4; 12 positions match TRBD1. J gave up 2 bases and V 3 bases, and 2 bases lay outside the gene matches. The CDR3 is made up of 16 amino acids. Germline CDR1 and CDR2: MNHEY and SMNVEV (reference sequence).

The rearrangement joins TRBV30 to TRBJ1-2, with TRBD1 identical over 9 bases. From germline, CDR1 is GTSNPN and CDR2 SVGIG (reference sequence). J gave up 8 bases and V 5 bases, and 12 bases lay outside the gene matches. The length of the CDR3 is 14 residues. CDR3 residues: CAWAGTGFDWGYTF. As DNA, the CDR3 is TGTGCCTGGGCCGGGACAGGGTTTGATTGGGGCTACACCTTC. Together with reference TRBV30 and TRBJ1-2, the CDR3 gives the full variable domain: SQTIHQWPATLVQPVGSPLSLECTVEGTSNPNLYWYRQAAGRGLQLLFYSVGIGQISSEVPQNLSASRPQDRQFILSSKKLLLSDSGFYLCAWAGTGFDWGYTFGSGTRLTVV.

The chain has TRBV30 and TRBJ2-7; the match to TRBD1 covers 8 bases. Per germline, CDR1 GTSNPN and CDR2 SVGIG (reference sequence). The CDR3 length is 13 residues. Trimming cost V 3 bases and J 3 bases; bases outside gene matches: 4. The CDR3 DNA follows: TGTGCCTGGAGGAAGGACAGGGACTACGAGCAGTACTTC. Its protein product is CAWRKDRDYEQYF.

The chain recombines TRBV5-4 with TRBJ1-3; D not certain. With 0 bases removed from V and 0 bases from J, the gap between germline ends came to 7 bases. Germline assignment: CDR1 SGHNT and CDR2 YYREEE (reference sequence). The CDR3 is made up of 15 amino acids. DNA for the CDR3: TGTGCCAGCAGCTTGGACAGTATCTCTGGAAACACCATATATTTT. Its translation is CASSLDSISGNTIYF.

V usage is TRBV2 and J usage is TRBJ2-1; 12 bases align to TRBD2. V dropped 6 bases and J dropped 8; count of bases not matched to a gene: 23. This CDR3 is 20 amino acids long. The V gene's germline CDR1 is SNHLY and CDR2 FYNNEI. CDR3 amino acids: CASSLPLVVRTSGIGHEQFF. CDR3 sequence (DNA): TGTGCCAGCAGCCTCCCACTGGTTGTTAGGACTAGCGGGATCGGGCATGAGCAGTTCTTC.

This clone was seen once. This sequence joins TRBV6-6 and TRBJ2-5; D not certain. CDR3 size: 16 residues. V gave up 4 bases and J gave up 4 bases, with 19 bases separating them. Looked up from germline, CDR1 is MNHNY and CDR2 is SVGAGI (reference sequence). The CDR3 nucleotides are TGTGCCAGCAGTTGGCTCCGGATAGCAGAAAGAGAGACCCAGTACTTC. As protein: CASSWLRIAERETQYF.

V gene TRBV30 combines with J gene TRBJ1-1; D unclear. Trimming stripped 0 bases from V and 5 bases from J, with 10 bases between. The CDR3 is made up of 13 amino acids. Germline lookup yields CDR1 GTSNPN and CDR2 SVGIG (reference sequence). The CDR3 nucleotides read TGTGCCTGGAGTGTACTCCCGGGGACTGAAGCTTTCTTT. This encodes CAWSVLPGTEAFF.

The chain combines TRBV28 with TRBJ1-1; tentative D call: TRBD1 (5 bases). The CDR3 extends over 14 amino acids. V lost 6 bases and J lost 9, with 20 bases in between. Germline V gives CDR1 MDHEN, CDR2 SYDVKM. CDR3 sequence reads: CASRSVGGALKAFF. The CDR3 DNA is TGTGCCAGCAGGTCGGTTGGAGGGGCCCTCAAAGCTTTCTTT.

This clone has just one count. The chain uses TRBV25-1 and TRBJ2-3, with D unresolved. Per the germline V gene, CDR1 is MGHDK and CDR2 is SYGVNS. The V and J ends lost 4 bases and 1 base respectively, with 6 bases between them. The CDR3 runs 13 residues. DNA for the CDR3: TGTGCCAGCAGTGTTCAGGGCACAGATACGCAGTATTTT. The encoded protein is CASSVQGTDTQYF.

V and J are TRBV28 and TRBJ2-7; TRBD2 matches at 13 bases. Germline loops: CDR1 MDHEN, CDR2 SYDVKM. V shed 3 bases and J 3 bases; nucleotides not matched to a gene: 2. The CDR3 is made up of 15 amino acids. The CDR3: CASSLGLAGYYEQYF. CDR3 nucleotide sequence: TGTGCCAGCAGTTTGGGACTAGCGGGATACTACGAGCAGTACTTC.

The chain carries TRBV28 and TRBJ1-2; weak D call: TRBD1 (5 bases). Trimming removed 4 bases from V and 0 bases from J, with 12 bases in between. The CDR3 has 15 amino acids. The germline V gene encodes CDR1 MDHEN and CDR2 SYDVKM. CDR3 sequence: CASSWTTPSNYGYTF. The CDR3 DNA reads TGTGCCAGCAGTTGGACAACCCCTTCTAACTATGGCTACACCTTC.

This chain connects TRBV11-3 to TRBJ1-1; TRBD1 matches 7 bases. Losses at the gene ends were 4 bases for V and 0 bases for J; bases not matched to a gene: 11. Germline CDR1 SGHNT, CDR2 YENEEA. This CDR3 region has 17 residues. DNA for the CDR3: TGTGCCAGCAGCTCCCGACAGGGAGAGTCTTTGAACACTGAAGCTTTCTTT. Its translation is CASSSRQGESLNTEAFF.

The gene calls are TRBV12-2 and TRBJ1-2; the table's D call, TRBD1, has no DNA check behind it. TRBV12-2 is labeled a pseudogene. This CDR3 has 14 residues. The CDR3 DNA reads TGTGCAAGTCGCTTAGAGGGACAGGGTTTAGGCTACACCTTC. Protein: CASRLEGQGLGYTF.

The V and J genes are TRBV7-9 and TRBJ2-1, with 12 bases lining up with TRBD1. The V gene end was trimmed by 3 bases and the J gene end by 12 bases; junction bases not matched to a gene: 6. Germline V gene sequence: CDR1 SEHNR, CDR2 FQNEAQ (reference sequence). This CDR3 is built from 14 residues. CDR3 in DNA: TGTGCCAGCAGCTTGGGACAGGGGGCGTTAGGGCAGTTCTTC. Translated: CASSLGQGALGQFF.

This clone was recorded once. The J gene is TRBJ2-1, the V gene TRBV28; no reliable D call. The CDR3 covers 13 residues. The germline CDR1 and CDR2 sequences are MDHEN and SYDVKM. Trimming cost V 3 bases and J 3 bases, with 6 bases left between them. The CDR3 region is CASSFSIYNEQFF. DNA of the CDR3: TGTGCCAGCAGTTTCTCTATCTACAATGAGCAGTTCTTC.

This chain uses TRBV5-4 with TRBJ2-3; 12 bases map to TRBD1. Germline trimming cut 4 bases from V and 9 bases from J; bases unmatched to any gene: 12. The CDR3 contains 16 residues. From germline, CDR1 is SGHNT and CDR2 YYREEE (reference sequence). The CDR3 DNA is TGTGCCAGCAGCAGAGAGCCGGGACAGGGGGCCGAGACGCAGTATTTT. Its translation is CASSREPGQGAETQYF. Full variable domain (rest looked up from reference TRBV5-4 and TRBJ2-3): ETGVTQSPTHLIKTRGQQVTLRCSSQSGHNTVSWYQQALGQGPQFIFQYYREEENGRGNFPPRFSGLQFPNYSSELNVNALELDDSALYLCASSREPGQGAETQYFGPGTRLTVL.

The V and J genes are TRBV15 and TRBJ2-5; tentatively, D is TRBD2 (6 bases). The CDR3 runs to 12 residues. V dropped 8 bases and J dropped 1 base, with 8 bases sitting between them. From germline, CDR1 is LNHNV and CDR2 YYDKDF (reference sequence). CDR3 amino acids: CATGDSQETQYF. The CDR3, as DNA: TGTGCCACCGGGGACTCCCAAGAGACCCAGTACTTC.

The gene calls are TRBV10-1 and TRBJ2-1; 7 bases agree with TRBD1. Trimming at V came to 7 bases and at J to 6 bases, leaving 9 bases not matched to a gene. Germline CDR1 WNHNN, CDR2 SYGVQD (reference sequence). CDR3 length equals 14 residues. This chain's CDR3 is CASTQTGMPNEQFF. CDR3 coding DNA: TGCGCCAGCACCCAGACAGGGATGCCCAATGAGCAGTTCTTC.

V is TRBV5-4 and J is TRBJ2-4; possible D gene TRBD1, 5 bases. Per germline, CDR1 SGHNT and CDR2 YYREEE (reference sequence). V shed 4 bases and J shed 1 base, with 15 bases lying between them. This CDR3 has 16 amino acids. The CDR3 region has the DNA TGTGCCAGCAGCAATAAAGGGGCTAAGGCCAAAAACATTCAGTACTTC. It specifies CASSNKGAKAKNIQYF.

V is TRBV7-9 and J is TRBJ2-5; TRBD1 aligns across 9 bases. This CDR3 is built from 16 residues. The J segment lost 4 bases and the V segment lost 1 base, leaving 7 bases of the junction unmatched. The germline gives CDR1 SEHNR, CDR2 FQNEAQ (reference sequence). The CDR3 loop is CASSLEAGTGRETQYF. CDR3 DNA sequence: TGTGCCAGCAGCTTAGAGGCCGGGACAGGGAGAGAGACCCAGTACTTC.

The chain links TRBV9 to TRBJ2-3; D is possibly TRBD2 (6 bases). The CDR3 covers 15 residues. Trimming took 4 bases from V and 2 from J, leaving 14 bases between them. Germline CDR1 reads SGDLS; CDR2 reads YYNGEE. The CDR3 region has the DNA TGTGCCAGCAGCTTACCCCGGGGGTACACAGATACGCAGTATTTT. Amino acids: CASSLPRGYTDTQYF.

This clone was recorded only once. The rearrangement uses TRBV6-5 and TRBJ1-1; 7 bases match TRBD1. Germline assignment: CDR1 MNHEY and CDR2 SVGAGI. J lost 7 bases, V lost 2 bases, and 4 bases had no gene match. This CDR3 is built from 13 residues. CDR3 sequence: CASSYGTAIEAFF. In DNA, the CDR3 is TGTGCCAGCAGTTACGGGACAGCAATTGAAGCTTTCTTT.

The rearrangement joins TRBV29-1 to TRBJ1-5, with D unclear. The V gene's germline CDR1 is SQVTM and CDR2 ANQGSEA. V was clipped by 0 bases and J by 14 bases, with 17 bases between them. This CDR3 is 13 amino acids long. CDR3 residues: CSVEDLYSRLEHF. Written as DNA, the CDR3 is TGCAGCGTTGAAGATCTATATAGCAGACTTGAGCATTTT.

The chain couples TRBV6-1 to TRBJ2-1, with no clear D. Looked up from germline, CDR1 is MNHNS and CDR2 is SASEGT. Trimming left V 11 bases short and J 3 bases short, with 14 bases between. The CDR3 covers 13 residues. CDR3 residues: CAGTKRGYNEQFF. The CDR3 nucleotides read TGTGCCGGAACAAAACGAGGCTACAATGAGCAGTTCTTC.